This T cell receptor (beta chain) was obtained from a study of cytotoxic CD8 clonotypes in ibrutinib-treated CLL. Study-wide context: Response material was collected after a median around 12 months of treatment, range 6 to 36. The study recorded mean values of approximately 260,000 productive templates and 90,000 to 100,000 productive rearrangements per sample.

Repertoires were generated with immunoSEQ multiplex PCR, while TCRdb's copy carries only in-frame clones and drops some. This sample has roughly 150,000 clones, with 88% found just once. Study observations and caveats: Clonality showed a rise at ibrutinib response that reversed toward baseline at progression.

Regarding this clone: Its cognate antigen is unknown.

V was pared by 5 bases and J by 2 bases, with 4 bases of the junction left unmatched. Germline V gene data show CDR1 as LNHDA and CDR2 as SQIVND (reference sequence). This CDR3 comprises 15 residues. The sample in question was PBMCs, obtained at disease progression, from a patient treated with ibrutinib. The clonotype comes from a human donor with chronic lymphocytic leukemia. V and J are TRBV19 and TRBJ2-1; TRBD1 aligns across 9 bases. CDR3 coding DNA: TGTGCCAGTAGTCTTCGGGACAGGGCCTACAATGAGCAGTTCTTC. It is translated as CASSLRDRAYNEQFF.